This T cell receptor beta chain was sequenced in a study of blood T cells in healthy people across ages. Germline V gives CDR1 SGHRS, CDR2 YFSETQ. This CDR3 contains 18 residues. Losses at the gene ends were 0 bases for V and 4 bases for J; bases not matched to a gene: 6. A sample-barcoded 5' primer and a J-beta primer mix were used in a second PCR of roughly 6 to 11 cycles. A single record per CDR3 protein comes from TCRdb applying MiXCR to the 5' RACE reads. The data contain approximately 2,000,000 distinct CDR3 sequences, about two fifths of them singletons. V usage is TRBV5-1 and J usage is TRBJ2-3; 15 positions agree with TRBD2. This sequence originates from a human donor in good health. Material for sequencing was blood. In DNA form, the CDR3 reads TGCGCCAGCAGCTTGGGCGGACTAGCGGGGGGGTCCGCAGATACGCAGTATTTT. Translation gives CASSLGGLAGGSADTQYF.